This T cell receptor beta chain was documented in a study of cytomegalovirus exposure and HLA in healthy donors. Overall study context: In an earlier analysis, around 100 million unique TCR beta sequences were found from approximately 190 million T cells.

The PCR contained 60 Vbeta and 13 Jbeta primers. Using immunoSEQ multiplex PCR, the repertoire was profiled, and TCRdb retains in-frame clones only, with some absent. This sample yields around 150,000 clones, of which over 60% are seen a single time; 2% to 2.5% belongs to the top ten. Germline V lookup: CDR1 MNHEY, CDR2 SVGAGI. Trimming left V 3 bases short and J 2 bases short, with 15 bases between. This CDR3 spans 16 amino acids. The sequencing input was PBMCs. The chain employs TRBV6-5 and TRBJ2-3; no clear D. The source of this sequence is a man aged 40-49 years in good health and CMV-seronegative. The CDR3 DNA reads as TGTGCCAGCAGTTATAGTCCCAACTACCCCACAGATACGCAGTATTTT. It specifies CASSYSPNYPTDTQYF.